This T cell receptor (beta chain) appears in the sequencing data of a study of control samples from healthy donors and cancer patients. Germline V gene lookup returns CDR1 LNHDA and CDR2 SQIVND (reference sequence). Unmatched junction bases numbered 8, after V lost 4 bases and J lost 7 bases. This CDR3 contains 15 residues. Assay used: immunoSEQ multiplex PCR; TCRdb lists only in-frame clones, some missing. The profile covers about 130,000 clones, with less than 95% appearing a single time and around 3.6% taken by the ten largest. The receptor was derived from a man aged 25 to 40 in good health. The sample comprised blood. The gene calls are TRBV19 and TRBJ1-2; the match to TRBD1 covers 11 bases. The CDR3 DNA reads as TGTGCCAGTAGTAACCGGACAGGGGGCTTCGTTGGCTACACCTTC. Translation: CASSNRTGGFVGYTF. Filled out from reference TRBV19 and TRBJ1-2, the complete variable domain reads DGGITQSPKYLFRKEGQNVTLSCEQNLNHDAMYWYRQDPGQGLRLIYYSQIVNDFQKGDIAEGYSVSREKKESFPLTVTSAQKNPTAFYLCASSNRTGGFVGYTFGSGTRLTVV.